The 8 T cell receptor beta chains reported below all come from one sample, sequenced in a study of blood T cells in healthy people across ages. With a J-beta primer mix and a sample-barcoded 5' primer, a second PCR ran about 7 to 12 cycles. TCRdb reanalysed the 5' RACE reads using MiXCR and keeps one entry per CDR3 protein. The table records 850,000 to 1,000,000 distinct CDR3 sequences, about 44% of them present only once. The sample taken for sequencing was blood. These receptors came from a man younger than 40 in good health.

This clonotype was counted only a few times. V gene TRBV4-1 combines with J gene TRBJ1-2, with 9 bases matching TRBD1. Germline V lookup: CDR1 MGHRA, CDR2 YSYEKL. CDR3 length equals 15 residues. V was clipped by 0 bases and J by 7 bases; unmatched bases: 6. CDR3 sequence reads: CASSQDQQGAGGYTF. CDR3 in DNA: TGCGCCAGCAGCCAAGATCAACAGGGGGCCGGTGGCTACACCTTC.

There are many counts of this clonotype. J is TRBJ1-6 and V is TRBV4-1, with 8 bases fitting TRBD1. The V segment lost 1 base and the J segment 10 bases; nucleotides outside the gene matches: 12. Germline V gene lookup returns CDR1 MGHRA and CDR2 YSYEKL. The CDR3 runs to 17 residues. CDR3 sequence reads: CASSQGPDRGVGSPLHF. CDR3 bases: TGCGCCAGCAGCCAAGGGCCAGACAGGGGTGTTGGATCACCCCTCCACTTT.

This clonotype was recorded a few times. V gene TRBV25-1 combines with J gene TRBJ2-7, with a possible D match to TRBD2 (5 bases). Germline loops: CDR1 MGHDK, CDR2 SYGVNS. V was cut by 0 bases and J by 2 bases, with 11 bases left in between. This CDR3 is 15 amino acids long. CDR3 coding DNA: TGTGCCAGCAGTGAATATATTGGGAGTACCTACGAGCAGTACTTC. This encodes CASSEYIGSTYEQYF.

This chain uses TRBV12-3 or TRBV12-4 with TRBJ2-3, with a tentative D call TRBD2 (7 bases). Trimming cost V 7 bases and J 4 bases, with 18 bases left between them. CDR3 length equals 15 residues. CDR3 region: CASKGITGGSDTQYF. The CDR3 nucleotides read TGTGCCAGCAAGGGGATAACGGGGGGCTCAGATACGCAGTATTTT.

This clonotype was observed a single time. The V gene is TRBV6-2 or TRBV6-3, the J gene TRBJ2-2, with D possibly being TRBD1 or TRBD2 (6 bases each). CDR1 is MNHEY, CDR2 SVGEGT, per germline. The CDR3 runs 14 residues. The V end was cut by 2 bases, the J end by 4 bases, with 8 bases between. The CDR3 is CASSYGGPTGELFF. The CDR3 DNA follows: TGTGCCAGCAGTTACGGGGGGCCCACCGGGGAGCTGTTTTTT.

This clonotype was seen only a few times. The chain has TRBV24-1 and TRBJ2-5, with 7 positions matching TRBD1. The DNA end lines up better with TRBJ2-7; the J call may be wrong. The CDR3 covers 12 residues. Germline loops: CDR1 KGHDR, CDR2 SFDVKD. CDR3 amino acids: CATSETGREQYF. Here the CDR3 DNA reads TGTGCCACCAGTGAGACAGGGCGCGAGCAGTACTTC.

The chain joins TRBV5-1 to TRBJ1-6; maybe TRBD1 (5 bases). The germline V gene encodes CDR1 SGHRS and CDR2 YFSETQ. V was trimmed by 7 bases and J by 10 bases, leaving 12 bases between them. The length of the CDR3 is 12 residues. CDR3 loop: CASARDQSPLHF. The CDR3 coding sequence is TGCGCCAGCGCAAGGGACCAGTCACCCCTCCACTTT.

This chain uses TRBV29-1 with TRBJ2-5; D not certain. The J call may be mistaken, given a closer DNA end match to TRBJ2-7. The germline V gene encodes CDR1 SQVTM and CDR2 ANQGSEA. The CDR3 covers 11 residues. CDR3 nucleotide sequence: TGCAGCGTTGAAATCCGTTACGAGCAGTACTTC. It specifies CSVEIRYEQYF.